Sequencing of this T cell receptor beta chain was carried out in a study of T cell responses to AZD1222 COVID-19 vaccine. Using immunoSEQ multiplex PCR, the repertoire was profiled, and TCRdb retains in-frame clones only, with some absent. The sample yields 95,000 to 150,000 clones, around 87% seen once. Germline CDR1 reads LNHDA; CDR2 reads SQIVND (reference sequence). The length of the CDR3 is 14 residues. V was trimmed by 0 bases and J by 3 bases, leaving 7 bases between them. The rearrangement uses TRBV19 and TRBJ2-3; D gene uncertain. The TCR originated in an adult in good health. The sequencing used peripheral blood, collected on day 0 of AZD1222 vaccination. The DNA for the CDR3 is TGTGCCAGTAGTATAGATCGCGGTACAGATACGCAGTATTTT. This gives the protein CASSIDRGTDTQYF.